This TCR beta chain was documented in a study of T cells in Graves' hyperthyroidism and ophthalmopathy. Clinical symptoms, serum thyroxine, TRAb, thyroid ultrasound and orbital computed tomography established diagnosis. TCR beta CDR3 regions were amplified from RNA transcripts. An initial round of RT-PCR targeting the TCR CDR3 relied on the HTBI primer set. Using its own MiXCR run on the multiplex PCR reads, TCRdb lists one record per CDR3 protein. This table holds 700,000 or so distinct CDR3 sequences, approximately 15% found once. The CDR3 contains 15 residues. The V and J ends lost 4 bases and 9 bases, in that order; junction bases with no gene match: 12. Overall study results and limits: Separation of ophthalmopathy from stable hyperthyroidism was achieved by a 13 V-J model. Most thyroid clonotypes with frequency above 0.001 were detected in blood. Before onset, ophthalmopathy was predicted by the model a median 6.5 months earlier.

At least ten counts were recorded for this clonotype. The antigen remains undetermined. The sequenced sample consisted of blood. The V gene is TRBV12-3 or TRBV12-4, the J gene TRBJ2-1; 7 bases are shared with TRBD2. The clonotype originates from a woman aged 50 to 60 with Graves' ophthalmopathy. CDR3 in DNA: TGTGCCAGCAGTTGGCGGGGCGGGAGATCTCCTGAGCAGTTCTTC. Its translation is CASSWRGGRSPEQFF.